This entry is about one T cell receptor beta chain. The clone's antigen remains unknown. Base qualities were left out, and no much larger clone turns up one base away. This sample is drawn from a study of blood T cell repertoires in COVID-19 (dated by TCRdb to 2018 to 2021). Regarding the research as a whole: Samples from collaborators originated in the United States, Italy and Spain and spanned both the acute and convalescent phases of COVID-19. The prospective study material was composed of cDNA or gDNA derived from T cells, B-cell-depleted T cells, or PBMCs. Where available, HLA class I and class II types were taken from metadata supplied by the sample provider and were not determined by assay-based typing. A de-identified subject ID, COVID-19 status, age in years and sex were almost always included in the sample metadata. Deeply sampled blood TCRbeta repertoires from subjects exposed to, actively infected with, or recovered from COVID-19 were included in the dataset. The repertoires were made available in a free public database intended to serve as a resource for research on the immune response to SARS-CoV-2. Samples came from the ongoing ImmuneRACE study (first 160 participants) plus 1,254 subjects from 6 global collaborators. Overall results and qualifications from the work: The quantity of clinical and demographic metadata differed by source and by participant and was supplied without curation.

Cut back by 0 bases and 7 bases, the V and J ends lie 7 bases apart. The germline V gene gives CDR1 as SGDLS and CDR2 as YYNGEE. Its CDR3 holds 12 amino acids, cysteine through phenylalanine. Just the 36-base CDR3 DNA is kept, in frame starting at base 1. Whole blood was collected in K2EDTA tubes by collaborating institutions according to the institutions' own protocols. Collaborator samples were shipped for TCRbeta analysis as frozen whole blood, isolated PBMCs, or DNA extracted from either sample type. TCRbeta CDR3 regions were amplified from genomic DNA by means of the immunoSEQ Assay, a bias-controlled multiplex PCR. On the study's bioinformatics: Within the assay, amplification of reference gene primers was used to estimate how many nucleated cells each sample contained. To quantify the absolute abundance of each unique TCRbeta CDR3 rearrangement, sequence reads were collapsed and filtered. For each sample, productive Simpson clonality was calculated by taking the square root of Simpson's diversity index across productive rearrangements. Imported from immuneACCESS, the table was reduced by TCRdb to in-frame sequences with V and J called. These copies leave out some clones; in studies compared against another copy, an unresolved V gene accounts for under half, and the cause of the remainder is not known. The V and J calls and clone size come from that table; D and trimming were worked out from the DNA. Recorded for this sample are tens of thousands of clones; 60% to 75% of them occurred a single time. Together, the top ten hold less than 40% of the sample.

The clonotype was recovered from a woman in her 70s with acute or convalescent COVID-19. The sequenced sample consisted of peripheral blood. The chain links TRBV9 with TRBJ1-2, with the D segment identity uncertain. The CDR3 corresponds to CASSVVSGGYTF. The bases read TGTGCCAGCAGCGTAGTGAGCGGTGGCTACACCTTC.